The subject of this entry is one TCR beta chain. Its antigen is currently unknown. This specimen belongs to a study of memory CD4+ T cells and cytomegalovirus serostatus. On the study more broadly: Donors were healthy Belgian adults, under 10 CMV seropositive and about two dozen seronegative. The study's findings and limits: Of 150 to 200 reported CMV TCRbeta sequences, under 80 were found in memory CD4+ repertoires.

With 6 bases removed from V and 5 bases from J, the gap between germline ends came to 10 bases. Germline loops: CDR1 SNHLY, CDR2 FYNNEI. CDR3 length: 13 residues. Single viable CD3+CD4+CD8-CD45RO+ cells were sorted as the memory CD4+ T cells. Serum IgG to CMV pp150, pp28, p38 and p52 defined serostatus. In the authors' methods: After removing out-of-frame reads, over 2 million distinct TCRbeta sequences remained. Measured with immunoSEQ multiplex PCR; TCRdb has only the in-frame clones, and not every one. V and J calls and clone size are those listed in that table; D and trimming were worked out from the DNA. Here the sample spans approximately 40,000 clones, 78% being singletons.

The V and J genes are TRBV2 and TRBJ1-4; D is unclear. Sequenced sample: memory CD4+ T cells from blood. The sequence was obtained from an adult in good health and CMV-seronegative. The CDR3 sequence: CASRSETNEKLFF. The CDR3 DNA reads as TGTGCCAGCAGGTCGGAGACGAATGAAAAACTGTTTTTT.